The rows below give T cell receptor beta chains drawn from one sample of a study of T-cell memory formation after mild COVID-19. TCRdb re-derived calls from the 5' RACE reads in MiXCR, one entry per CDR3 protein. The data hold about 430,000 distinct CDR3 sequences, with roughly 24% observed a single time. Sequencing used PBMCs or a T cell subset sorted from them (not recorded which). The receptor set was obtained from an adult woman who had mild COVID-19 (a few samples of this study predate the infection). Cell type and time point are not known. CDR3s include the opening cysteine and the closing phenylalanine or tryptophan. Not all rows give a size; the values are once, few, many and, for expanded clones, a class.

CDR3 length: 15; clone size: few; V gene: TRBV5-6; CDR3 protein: CASSGRWSSYNEQFF
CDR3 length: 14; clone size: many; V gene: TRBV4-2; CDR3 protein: CASSPGNTHSPLHF
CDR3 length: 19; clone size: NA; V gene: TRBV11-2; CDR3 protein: CASRRFPAGGFSGANVLTF
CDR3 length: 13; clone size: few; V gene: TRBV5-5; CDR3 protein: CASSWGGEREQFF
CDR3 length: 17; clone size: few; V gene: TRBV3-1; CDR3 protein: CASSQDDVVQGEETQYF
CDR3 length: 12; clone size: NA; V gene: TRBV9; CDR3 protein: CASGENLYGYTF
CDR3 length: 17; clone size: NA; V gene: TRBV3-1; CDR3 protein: CASSQEWRDNLQETQYF
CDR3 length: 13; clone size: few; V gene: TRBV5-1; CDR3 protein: CASSLDLQGTQYF
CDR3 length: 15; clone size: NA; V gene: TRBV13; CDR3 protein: CASSQPDRGLETQYF
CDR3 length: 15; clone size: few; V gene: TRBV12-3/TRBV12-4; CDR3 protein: CASRGLAGVTDTQYF
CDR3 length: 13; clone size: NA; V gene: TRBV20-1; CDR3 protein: CSAELAANYEQYF
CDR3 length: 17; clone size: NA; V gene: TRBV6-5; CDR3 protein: CASSPAGPQGSNQPQHF
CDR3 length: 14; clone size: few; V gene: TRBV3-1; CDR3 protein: CASSRLDSTDTQYF
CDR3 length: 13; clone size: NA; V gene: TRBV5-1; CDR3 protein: CASSGQVQETQYF
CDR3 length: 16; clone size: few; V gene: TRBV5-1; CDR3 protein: CASSLGGQGGAYGYTF
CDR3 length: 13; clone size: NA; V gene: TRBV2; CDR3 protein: CASSDGEAHEQYF
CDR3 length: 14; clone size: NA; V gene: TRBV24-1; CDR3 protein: CATSDLRMSDTQYF
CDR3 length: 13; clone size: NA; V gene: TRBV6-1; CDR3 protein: CASSEAPYQPQHF
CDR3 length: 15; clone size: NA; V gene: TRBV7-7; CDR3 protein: CASSPRGGGNGEQFF
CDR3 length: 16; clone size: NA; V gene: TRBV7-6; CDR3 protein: CASSAFGTTNTGELFF
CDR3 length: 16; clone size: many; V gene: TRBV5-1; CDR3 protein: CASSLWAGVSTDTQYF
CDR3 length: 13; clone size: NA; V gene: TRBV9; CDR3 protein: CASSGTRMGEQFF
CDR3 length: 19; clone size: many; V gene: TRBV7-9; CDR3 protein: CASSFRFSILGGTTDTQYF
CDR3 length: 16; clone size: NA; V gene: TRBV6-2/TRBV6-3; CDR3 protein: CASSYAPGQGYTEAFF
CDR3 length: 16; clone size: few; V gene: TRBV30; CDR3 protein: CAWSEGLAGGADEQYF
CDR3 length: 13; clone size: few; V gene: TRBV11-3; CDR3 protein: CASSELQGGTQYF
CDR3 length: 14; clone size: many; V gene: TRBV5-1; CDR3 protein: CASTTAGSNTEAFF
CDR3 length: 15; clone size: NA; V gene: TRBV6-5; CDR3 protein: CASSYSLVGFYEQYF
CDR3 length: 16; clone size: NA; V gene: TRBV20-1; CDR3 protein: CSARDGTGLNTGELFF
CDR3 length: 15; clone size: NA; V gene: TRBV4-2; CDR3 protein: CASSQSLDSSYEQYF
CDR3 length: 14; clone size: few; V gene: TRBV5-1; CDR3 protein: CASSLGPGGDEQFF
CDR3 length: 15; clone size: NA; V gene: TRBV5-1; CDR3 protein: CASSSSGTVGEKLFF
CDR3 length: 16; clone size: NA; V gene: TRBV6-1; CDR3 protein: CASRPQGSYSNQPQHF
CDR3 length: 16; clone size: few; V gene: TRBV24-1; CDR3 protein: CATSDTGQIYYNEQFF
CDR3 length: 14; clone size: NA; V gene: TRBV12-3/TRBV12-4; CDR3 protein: CASTLSRGATEAFF
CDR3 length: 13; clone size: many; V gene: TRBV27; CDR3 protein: CASSHRENYGYTF
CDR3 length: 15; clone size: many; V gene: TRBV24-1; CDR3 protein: CATSEGGTGQETQYF
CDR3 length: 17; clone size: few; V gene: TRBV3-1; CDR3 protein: CASSQERGLAGGDTQYF
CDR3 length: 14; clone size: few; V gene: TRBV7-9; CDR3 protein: CASARDIWNTEAFF
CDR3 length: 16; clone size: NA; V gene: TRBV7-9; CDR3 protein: CASSQGPSGEYNEQFF
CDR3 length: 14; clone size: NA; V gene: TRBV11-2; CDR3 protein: CASSFEGYSYEQYF
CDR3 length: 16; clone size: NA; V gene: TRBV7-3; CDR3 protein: CASSWGLAEGTDTQYF
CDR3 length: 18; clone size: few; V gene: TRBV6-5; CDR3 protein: CASSPDGGEWVITGELFF
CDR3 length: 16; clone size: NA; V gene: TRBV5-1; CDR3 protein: CASSLGTGFHSYEQYF
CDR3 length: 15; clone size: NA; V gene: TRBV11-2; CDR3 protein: CASSPLSGGYNEQFF